Included here is one T cell receptor (beta chain) sequence, with context. Other DNA sequences in this specimen translate into the identical CDR3. The data derive from a study of cytomegalovirus exposure and HLA in healthy donors. With 60 Vbeta and 13 Jbeta primers, the PCR was carried out. The table came from immunoSEQ multiplex PCR; TCRdb's copy has only in-frame clones and leaves some out. The repertoire has around 180,000 clones, over 75% of them found once; the top ten carry 2% to 2.5%. The CDR3 length is 14 residues. V shed 3 bases and J 2 bases; nucleotides not matched to a gene: 0. CDR1 SGHTA and CDR2 FQGNSA come from the germline V gene.

This TCR was sampled from a man between 60 and 75 years old in good health and CMV-seronegative. The rearrangement uses TRBV7-2 and TRBJ1-3, with 8 bases that match TRBD1. Sample: PBMCs. The CDR3 loop reads CASSLDRAGNTIYF. The CDR3 coding sequence is TGTGCCAGCAGCTTGGACAGGGCTGGAAACACCATATATTTT.